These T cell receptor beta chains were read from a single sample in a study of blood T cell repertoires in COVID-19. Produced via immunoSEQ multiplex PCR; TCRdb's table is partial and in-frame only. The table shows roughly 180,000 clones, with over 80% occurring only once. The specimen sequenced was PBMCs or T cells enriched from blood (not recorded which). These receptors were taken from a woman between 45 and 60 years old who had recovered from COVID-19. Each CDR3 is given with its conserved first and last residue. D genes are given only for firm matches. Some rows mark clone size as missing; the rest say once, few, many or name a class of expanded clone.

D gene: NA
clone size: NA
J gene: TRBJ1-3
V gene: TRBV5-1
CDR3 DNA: TGCGCCAGCAGCTGGGACAATGGCAACACCATATATTTT
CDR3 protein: CASSWDNGNTIYF

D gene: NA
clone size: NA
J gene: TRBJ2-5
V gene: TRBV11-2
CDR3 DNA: TGTGCCAGTACTAAATCGGACAGTGCGGAGACCCAGTACTTC
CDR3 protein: CASTKSDSAETQYF

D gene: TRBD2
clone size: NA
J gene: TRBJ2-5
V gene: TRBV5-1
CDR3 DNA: TGCGCCAGCAGCCCGACCTTGGGACTAGCGGGGGGGATGGAGACCCAGTACTTC
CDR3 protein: CASSPTLGLAGGMETQYF

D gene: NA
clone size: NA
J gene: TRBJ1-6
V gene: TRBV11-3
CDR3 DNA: TGTGCCAGCAGCTGGGCGGGGAGCTCCTATAATTCACCCCTCCACTTT
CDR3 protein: CASSWAGSSYNSPLHF

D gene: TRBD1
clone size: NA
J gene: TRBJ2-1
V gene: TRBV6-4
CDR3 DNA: TGTGCCAGCAGTGCCCAACTAGGGGACAGGGCTACCAATGAGCAGTTCTTC
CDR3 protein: CASSAQLGDRATNEQFF

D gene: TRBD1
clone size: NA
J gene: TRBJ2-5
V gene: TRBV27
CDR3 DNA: TGTGCCAGCAGTCCGCTTGGCAGGGGGCTAGGGGAGACCCAGTACTTC
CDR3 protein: CASSPLGRGLGETQYF

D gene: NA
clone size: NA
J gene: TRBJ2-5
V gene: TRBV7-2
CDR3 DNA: TGTGCCAGCAGCTTATATGAGAGTGAGACCCAGTACTTC
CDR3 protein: CASSLYESETQYF

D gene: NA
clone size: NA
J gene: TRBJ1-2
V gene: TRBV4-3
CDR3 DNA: TGCGCCAGCAGCCAAGGGGCCAAGACGGGATATGGCTACACCTTC
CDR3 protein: CASSQGAKTGYGYTF

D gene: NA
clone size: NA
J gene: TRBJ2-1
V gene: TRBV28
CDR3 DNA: TGTGCCACCAGGACAGTCTACAATGAGCAGTTCTTC
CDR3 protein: CATRTVYNEQFF

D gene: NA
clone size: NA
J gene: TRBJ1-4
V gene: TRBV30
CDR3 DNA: TGTGCCTGGAGTGTGGCCGAAAAACTGTTTTTT
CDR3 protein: CAWSVAEKLFF

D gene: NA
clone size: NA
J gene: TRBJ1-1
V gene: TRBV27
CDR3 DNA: TGTGCCAGCAGCGCTACAGGGAACACTGAAGCTTTCTTT
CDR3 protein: CASSATGNTEAFF

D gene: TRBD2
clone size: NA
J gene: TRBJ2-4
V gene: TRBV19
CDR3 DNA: TGTGCCAGTAGTAGTCTGACTAGCGGTCAAGCCAAAAACATTCAGTACTTC
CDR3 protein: CASSSLTSGQAKNIQYF

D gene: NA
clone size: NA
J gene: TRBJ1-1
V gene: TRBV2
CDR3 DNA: TGTGCCAGCAGCCCCGCGGGGGCGAGCACTGAAGCTTTCTTT
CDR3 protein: CASSPAGASTEAFF

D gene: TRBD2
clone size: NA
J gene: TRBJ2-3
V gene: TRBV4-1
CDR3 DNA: TGCGCCAGCAGCCAAGGGGCCGGGAGGGGTGGAGATACGCAGTATTTT
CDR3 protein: CASSQGAGRGGDTQYF

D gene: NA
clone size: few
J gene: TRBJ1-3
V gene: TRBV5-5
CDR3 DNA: TGTGCCAGCAGCTTGTCCCCTCGACTGGACTCTGGAAACACCATATATTTT
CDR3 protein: CASSLSPRLDSGNTIYF

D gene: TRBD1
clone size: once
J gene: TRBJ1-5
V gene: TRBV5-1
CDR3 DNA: TGCGCCAGCAGCTTGACAGGGGAGAATCAGCCCCAGCATTTT
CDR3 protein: CASSLTGENQPQHF